These 29 T cell receptor beta chains came from one sample sequenced in a study of T-cell memory formation after mild COVID-19 (dated by TCRdb to the early 2020s). Library prep was done by 5' RACE. TCRdb names Illumina NovaSeq 6000 as the instrument used. Through fastp at Q25 and MiXCR, TCRdb rebuilt clones from the public reads, retaining in-frame beta chains. Each entry is one CDR3 protein sequence, shown with its most common DNA and genes. For this sample there are about 120,000 distinct CDR3 sequences; 16% appear just once. The top ten clonotypes cover approximately 15% of the sample. Sample: PBMCs or a T cell subset sorted from them (not recorded which). Source of these receptors: an adult woman who had mild COVID-19 (a few samples of this study predate the infection). The sample titles of this study are shuffled in the database, so cell type and time point are left out; the donor was told from shared clones.

This clonotype appeared a few times. The CDR3 DNA reads as TGTGCCAGCATGGGGGGCTGGATAGATACGCAGTATTTT. Its translation is CASMGGWIDTQYF. The V gene is TRBV6-2 or TRBV6-3, the J gene TRBJ2-3; D possibly uses TRBD1 or TRBD2 (6 bases each). The germline V gene has CDR1 MNHEY and CDR2 SVGEGT. The CDR3 totals 13 residues. V lost 7 bases and J 5 bases, leaving 13 bases between the germline ends.

This CDR3 is CSARVSSYGYTF. The DNA of the CDR3 is TGCAGTGCTAGAGTTTCGTCCTATGGCTACACCTTC. The chain links TRBV20-1 to TRBJ1-2; no firm D call. The germline CDR1 and CDR2 sequences are DFQATT and SNEGSKA (reference sequence). V shed 1 base and J shed 4 bases, with 7 bases lying between them. The CDR3 consists of 12 residues.

This clonotype was counted between two and nine times. The chain combines TRBV5-1 with TRBJ2-2; the match to TRBD1 covers 10 bases. V shed 3 bases, J shed 4 bases, and the junction held 3 bases outside the gene matches. The CDR3 length is 15 residues. Germline V gene lookup returns CDR1 SGHRS and CDR2 YFSETQ. The CDR3 DNA reads TGCGCCAGCAGCTGGACAGGGGGAGTCACCGGGGAGCTGTTTTTT. It specifies CASSWTGGVTGELFF.

This rearrangement joins TRBV29-1 to TRBJ2-7; perhaps D is TRBD1 or TRBD2 (6 bases each). Germline values: CDR1 SQVTM, CDR2 ANQGSEA. The CDR3 sequence is 13 residues long. V shed 3 bases and J shed 2 bases, with 11 bases lying between them. CDR3 in DNA: TGCAGCGTTGAGGGGGGCGTACCCTACGAGCAGTACTTC. Translating gives CSVEGGVPYEQYF.

The chain employs TRBV5-1 and TRBJ2-3; 15 positions agree with TRBD2. The V gene's germline CDR1 is SGHRS and CDR2 YFSETQ. V shed 4 bases and J 6 bases; nucleotides not matched to a gene: 6. The CDR3 length is 16 residues. The CDR3 region is CASSDRTSGGADTQYF. The CDR3 DNA reads TGCGCCAGCAGCGACCGGACTAGCGGGGGGGCGGATACGCAGTATTTT.

This clonotype was seen a few times. This chain connects TRBV12-3 or TRBV12-4 to TRBJ2-1, with 7 bases that match TRBD1. V was clipped by 4 bases and J by 0 bases; unmatched bases: 6. This CDR3 comprises 16 residues. The CDR3 DNA is TGTGCCAGCAGTTGGGGACAGTCGAGCTCCTACAATGAGCAGTTCTTC. It yields the protein CASSWGQSSSYNEQFF.

This clonotype was counted a few times. This rearrangement joins TRBV11-2 to TRBJ2-1; TRBD2 matches 9 bases. CDR1 is SGHAT, CDR2 FQNNGV, per germline. V was pared by 1 base and J by 9 bases, with 10 bases of the junction left unmatched. The CDR3 totals 16 residues. The CDR3 here is CASSLGIRSGGPEQFF. For the CDR3, the DNA is TGTGCCAGCAGCTTAGGGATCCGCAGCGGGGGGCCTGAGCAGTTCTTC.

This chain connects TRBV12-3 or TRBV12-4 to TRBJ2-1; the D gene could be TRBD1 or TRBD2 (5 bases each). Between the trimmed V and J ends, which lost 2 bases and 7 bases, there was a span of 18 bases. This CDR3 spans 16 amino acids. This chain's CDR3 is CASSLYGRGASNEQFF. The CDR3 DNA follows: TGTGCCAGCAGTTTATACGGCAGAGGGGCCAGTAATGAGCAGTTCTTC.

This clonotype was seen a few times. CDR3 sequence (DNA): TGCGCCAGCAGCCAAGATCCAGGGGGAATCTACGAGCAGTACTTC. It translates to CASSQDPGGIYEQYF. The chain joins TRBV4-3 to TRBJ2-7; 7 nucleotides line up with TRBD1. V shed 0 bases and J 3 bases; nucleotides not matched to a gene: 5. The CDR3 covers 15 residues. CDR1 and CDR2 from the germline V gene are LGHNA and YSLEER.

This clonotype has more than one count but fewer than ten. The CDR3 nucleotides read TGTGCCTGGAGTGTAGGGGGGGTGCTGGAGACCCAGTACTTC. It encodes CAWSVGGVLETQYF. The chain uses TRBV30 and TRBJ2-5, with D maybe TRBD2 (7 bases). Germline-derived CDR1 and CDR2 are GTSNPN and SVGIG (reference sequence). This CDR3 contains 14 residues. The V end was cut by 0 bases, the J end by 5 bases, with 13 bases between.

The chain combines TRBV12-3 or TRBV12-4 with TRBJ1-2; 9 positions agree with TRBD1. V lost 8 bases and J lost 8; bases outside the gene matches: 9. The CDR3 is 13 amino acids. The CDR3 is CASSIGTGSGYTF. CDR3 bases: TGTGCCAGCTCCATTGGGACAGGGAGCGGCTACACCTTC.

This clonotype was observed a few times. This chain uses TRBV7-9 with TRBJ1-4; D possibly corresponds to TRBD1 (5 bases). This CDR3 has 16 amino acids. The ends were cut back, 3 bases at V and 3 bases at J, with 14 bases in the middle. CDR1 SEHNR and CDR2 FQNEAQ come from the germline V gene (reference sequence). The CDR3 DNA sequence: TGTGCCAGCAGCTTTTCGGCCTCAGGGTCTAATGAAAAACTGTTTTTT. This gives the protein CASSFSASGSNEKLFF.

The table lists this clonotype with a few counts. The chain is built from TRBV2 and TRBJ2-3, with 8 bases matching TRBD2. In germline, CDR1 is SNHLY, CDR2 FYNNEI. This CDR3 region has 14 residues. V was clipped by 3 bases and J by 8 bases; unmatched bases: 7. The CDR3 region has the DNA TGTGCCAGCAGTGACGGGGGGGTACCCAGTACGCAGTATTTT. Amino acid sequence: CASSDGGVPSTQYF.

This clonotype was seen only a few times. J is TRBJ2-3 and V is TRBV24-1, with 8 bases that match TRBD2. With V trimmed by 5 bases and J by 3 bases, 9 bases remained unmatched. The CDR3 extends over 16 amino acids. CDR1 is KGHDR and CDR2 is SFDVKD in the germline V gene. The DNA of the CDR3 is TGTGCCACCAGTGGGTCCTTAGCGGGGAGAACAGATACGCAGTATTTT. It encodes CATSGSLAGRTDTQYF.

The V and J genes are TRBV5-4 and TRBJ2-7; 14 nucleotides align to TRBD2. Per germline, CDR1 SGHNT and CDR2 YYREEE (reference sequence). This CDR3 contains 17 residues. Trimming took 4 bases from V and 1 from J; bases not matched to a gene: 7. CDR3 region: CASSEGLAGVQSYEQYF. The CDR3 coding sequence is TGTGCCAGCAGCGAGGGACTAGCGGGGGTTCAGTCCTACGAGCAGTACTTC.

This clonotype was picked up many times. The V call is TRBV7-8, the J call TRBJ2-1; D tentatively fits TRBD1 or TRBD2 (5 bases each). The CDR3 has 15 amino acids. V was cut by 1 base and J by 0 bases, with 7 bases left in between. CDR1 SGHVS and CDR2 FQNEAQ come from the germline V gene. The CDR3 coding sequence is TGTGCCAGCAGCTTAGTTGGGGGCTCCTACAATGAGCAGTTCTTC. This translates into CASSLVGGSYNEQFF.

V and J are TRBV5-5 and TRBJ2-1; 8 positions agree with TRBD2. This CDR3 region has 15 residues. Germline CDR1 SGHKS, CDR2 YYEKEE (reference sequence). V was pared by 0 bases and J by 8 bases, with 7 bases of the junction left unmatched. Here the CDR3 reads CASSLALAGFDEQFF. In DNA form, the CDR3 reads TGTGCCAGCAGCTTGGCCTTAGCGGGGTTCGATGAGCAGTTCTTC.

This clonotype occurred a few times. The V gene is TRBV3-1, the J gene TRBJ1-2; 9 bases agree with TRBD1. Germline V CDR1 and CDR2: LGHDT, YNNKEL (reference sequence). The CDR3 has 15 residues. The V and J ends lost 3 bases and 0 bases, in that order; junction bases with no gene match: 2. The CDR3 coding sequence is TGTGCCAGCAGCCAGAGGACAGGGGCTAACTATGGCTACACCTTC. Translating gives CASSQRTGANYGYTF.

This clonotype was picked up a small number of times. The chain combines TRBV20-1 with TRBJ2-7, with no clear D. This CDR3 is 11 amino acids long. Germline lookup yields CDR1 DFQATT and CDR2 SNEGSKA (reference sequence). V was shortened by 6 bases and J by 1 base, with 7 bases between the two germline ends. CDR3 loop: CSATRSYEQYF. CDR3 bases: TGCAGTGCCACGAGATCCTACGAGCAGTACTTC.

This clonotype was seen more than once but under ten times. The chain links TRBV7-2 to TRBJ2-7; 8 nucleotides agree with TRBD1. CDR3 length: 14 amino acids. V lost 3 bases to trimming and J lost 3 bases; unmatched junction nucleotides: 4. Germline assignment: CDR1 SGHTA and CDR2 FQGNSA. The CDR3 spells CASSFDRGFYEQYF. The CDR3 DNA reads as TGTGCCAGCAGCTTTGACAGGGGCTTCTACGAGCAGTACTTC.

V usage is TRBV6-5 and J usage is TRBJ2-7; the match to TRBD1 covers 11 bases. The germline CDR1 and CDR2 sequences are MNHEY and SVGAGI. This CDR3 is 14 amino acids long. After removal of 8 bases from V and 4 bases from J, the junction contained 7 bases not matched to a gene. In DNA form, the CDR3 reads TGTGCCAGCCGACGGGACAGGGGGATGTACGAGCAGTACTTC. It translates to CASRRDRGMYEQYF.

The CDR3 DNA follows: TGTGCCAGCAGCCCACAACCCGGGACAGTGAACACTGAAGCTTTCTTT. Translated, it gives CASSPQPGTVNTEAFF. The chain combines TRBV7-2 with TRBJ1-1; TRBD1 matches 7 bases. With 5 bases clipped from V and 0 bases from J, the junction kept 9 bases outside the gene matches. Per germline, CDR1 SGHTA and CDR2 FQGNSA. The CDR3 extends over 16 amino acids.

The chain carries TRBV7-9 and TRBJ2-2; D may match TRBD1 or TRBD2 (5 bases each). V lost 3 bases and J 4 bases, leaving 9 bases between the germline ends. The CDR3 spans 14 residues. CDR1 is SEHNR and CDR2 is FQNEAQ in the germline V gene (reference sequence). The CDR3 sequence is CASSFGAGTGELFF. CDR3 in DNA: TGTGCCAGCAGCTTCGGGGCAGGCACCGGGGAGCTGTTTTTT.

The CDR3 nucleotides read TGTGCCAGCAGCTTAGATTCGCTAGCGGGAGCGGCAGATACGCAGTATTTT. It specifies CASSLDSLAGAADTQYF. The chain uses TRBV11-2 and TRBJ2-3; 10 bases are shared with TRBD2. Trimming cost V 0 bases and J 4 bases; bases outside gene matches: 7. This CDR3 region has 17 residues. CDR1 is SGHAT and CDR2 is FQNNGV in the germline V gene. The full variable domain, completed using reference TRBV11-2 and TRBJ2-3, is EAGVAQSPRYKIIEKRQSVAFWCNPISGHATLYWYQQILGQGPKLLIQFQNNGVVDDSQLPKDRFSAERLKGVDSTLKIQPAKLEDSAVYLCASSLDSLAGAADTQYFGPGTRLTVL.

The chain combines TRBV11-2 with TRBJ2-3; D is perhaps TRBD2 (6 bases). Germline CDR1 reads SGHAT; CDR2 reads FQNNGV. The CDR3 sequence is 16 residues long. Between the trimmed V and J ends, which lost 1 base and 1 base, there was a span of 12 bases. DNA for the CDR3: TGTGCCAGCAGCTTAGTAGCGGACCCTCGCACAGATACGCAGTATTTT. Residues: CASSLVADPRTDTQYF.

The CDR3 nucleotides read TGTGCCAGCAGACCAAGGGGGGGGTCCTACGAGCAGTACTTC. It encodes CASRPRGGSYEQYF. The chain joins TRBV3-1 to TRBJ2-7; TRBD2 might be the D (7 bases). This CDR3 has 14 residues. In germline, CDR1 is LGHDT, CDR2 YNNKEL (reference sequence). With 6 bases removed from V and 1 base from J, the gap between germline ends came to 13 bases.

The CDR3 is CSRDRGRSGYTF. CDR3 in DNA: TGCAGCCGGGACAGGGGCAGAAGTGGCTACACCTTC. The rearrangement uses TRBV20-1 and TRBJ1-2; the match to TRBD1 covers 10 bases. The CDR3 loop spans 12 amino acids. Per germline, CDR1 DFQATT and CDR2 SNEGSKA (reference sequence).

This clonotype was detected only a few times. The V call is TRBV7-9, the J call TRBJ1-2; D is undetermined. The CDR3 length is 15 residues. Germline CDR1 reads SEHNR; CDR2 reads FQNEAQ (reference sequence). V lost 0 bases and J lost 5, with 13 bases in between. CDR3 loop: CASSLAEGWVYGYTF. CDR3 DNA sequence: TGTGCCAGCAGCTTAGCGGAGGGTTGGGTGTATGGCTACACCTTC.

The CDR3 DNA reads as TGTGCCAGCAGCCAAGACTCCGGACTAGCGGGAGGGGGGACCCAGTACTTC. Protein: CASSQDSGLAGGGTQYF. The chain has TRBV4-2 and TRBJ2-5; 15 positions match TRBD2. With V trimmed by 0 bases and J by 7 bases, 6 bases remained unmatched. Germline CDR1 and CDR2: LGHNA and YNFKEQ. The CDR3 extends over 17 amino acids.